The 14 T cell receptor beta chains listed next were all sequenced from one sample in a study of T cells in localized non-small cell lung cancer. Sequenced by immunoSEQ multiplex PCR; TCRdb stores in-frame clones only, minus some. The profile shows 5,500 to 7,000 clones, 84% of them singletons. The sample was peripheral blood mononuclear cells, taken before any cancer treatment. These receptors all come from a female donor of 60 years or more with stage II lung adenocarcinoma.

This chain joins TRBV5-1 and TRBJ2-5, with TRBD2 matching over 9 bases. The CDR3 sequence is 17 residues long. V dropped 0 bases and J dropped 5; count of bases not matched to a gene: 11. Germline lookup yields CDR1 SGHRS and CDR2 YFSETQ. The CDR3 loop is CASSLVVGSGSHETQYF. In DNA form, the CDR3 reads TGCGCCAGCAGCTTGGTCGTGGGTAGCGGGAGCCACGAGACCCAGTACTTC.

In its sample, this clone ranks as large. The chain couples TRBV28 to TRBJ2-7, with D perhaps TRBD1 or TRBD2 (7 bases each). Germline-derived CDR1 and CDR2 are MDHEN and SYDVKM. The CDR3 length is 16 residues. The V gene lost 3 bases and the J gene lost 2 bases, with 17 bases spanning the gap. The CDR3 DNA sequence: TGTGCCAGCAGTTTCGGTCGGCAGGGGGGGACCTACGAGCAGTACTTC. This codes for CASSFGRQGGTYEQYF. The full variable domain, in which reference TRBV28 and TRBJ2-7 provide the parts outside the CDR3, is DVKVTQSSRYLVKRTGEKVFLECVQDMDHENMFWYRQDPGLGLRLIYFSYDVKMKEKGDIPEGYSVSREKKERFSLILESASTNQTSMYLCASSFGRQGGTYEQYFGPGTRLTVT.

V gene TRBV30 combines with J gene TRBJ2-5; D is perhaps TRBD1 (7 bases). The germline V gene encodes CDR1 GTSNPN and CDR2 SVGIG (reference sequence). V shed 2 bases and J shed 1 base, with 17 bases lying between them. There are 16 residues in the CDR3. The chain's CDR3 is CAWSRHQGGFQETQYF. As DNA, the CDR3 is TGTGCCTGGAGTAGACATCAGGGGGGTTTCCAAGAGACCCAGTACTTC.

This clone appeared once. The CDR3 nucleotides are TGCAGCGTTGAAGGGAATTGGGGCTACACCTTC. Translated, it gives CSVEGNWGYTF. This rearrangement joins TRBV29-1 to TRBJ1-2; D ambiguous. V was shortened by 1 base and J by 8 bases, with 8 bases between the two germline ends. CDR1 is SQVTM and CDR2 is ANQGSEA in the germline V gene. The CDR3 totals 11 residues. The variable domain in full, with the rest retrieved from reference TRBV29-1 and TRBJ1-2, is SAVISQKPSRDICQRGTSLTIQCQVDSQVTMMFWYRQQPGQSLTLIATANQGSEATYESGFVIDKFPISRPNLTFSTLTVSNMSPEDSSIYLCSVEGNWGYTFGSGTRLTVV.

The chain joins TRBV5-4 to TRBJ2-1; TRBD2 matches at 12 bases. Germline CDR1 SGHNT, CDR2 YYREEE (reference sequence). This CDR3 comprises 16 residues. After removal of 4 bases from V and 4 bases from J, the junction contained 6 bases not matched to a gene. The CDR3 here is CASSPRTSGVYNEQFF. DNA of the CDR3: TGTGCCAGCAGCCCTCGGACTAGCGGGGTTTACAATGAGCAGTTCTTC.

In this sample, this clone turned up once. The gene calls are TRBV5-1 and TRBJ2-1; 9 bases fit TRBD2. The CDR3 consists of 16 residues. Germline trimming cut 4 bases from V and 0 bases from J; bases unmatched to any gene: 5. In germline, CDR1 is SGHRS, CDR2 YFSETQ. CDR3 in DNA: TGCGCCAGCAGCCCCTTAGCGGGGGTCTCCTACAATGAGCAGTTCTTC. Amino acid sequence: CASSPLAGVSYNEQFF.

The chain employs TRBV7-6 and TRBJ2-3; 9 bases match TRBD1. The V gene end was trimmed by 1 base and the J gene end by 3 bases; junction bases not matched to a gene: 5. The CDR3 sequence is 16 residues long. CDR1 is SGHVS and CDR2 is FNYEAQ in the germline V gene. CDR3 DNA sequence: TGTGCCAGCAGCTTAGTCCCTGGACAGGGGACAGATACGCAGTATTTT. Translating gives CASSLVPGQGTDTQYF.

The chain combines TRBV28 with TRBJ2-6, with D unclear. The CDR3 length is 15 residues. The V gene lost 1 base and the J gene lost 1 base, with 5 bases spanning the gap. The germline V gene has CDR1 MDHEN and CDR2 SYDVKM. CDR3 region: CASSLFPSGANVLTF. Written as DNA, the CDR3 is TGTGCCAGCAGTTTATTCCCTTCTGGGGCCAACGTCCTGACTTTC.

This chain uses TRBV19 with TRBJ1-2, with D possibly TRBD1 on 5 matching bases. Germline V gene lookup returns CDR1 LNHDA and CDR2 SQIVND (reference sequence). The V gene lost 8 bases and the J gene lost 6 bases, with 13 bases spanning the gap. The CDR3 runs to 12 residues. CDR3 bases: TGTGCCAGTGGCCGGGACCCTCATGGCTACACCTTC. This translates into CASGRDPHGYTF.

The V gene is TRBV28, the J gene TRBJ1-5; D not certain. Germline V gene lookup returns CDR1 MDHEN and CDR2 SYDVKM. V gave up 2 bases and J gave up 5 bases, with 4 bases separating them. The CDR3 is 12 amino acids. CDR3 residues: CASSLIHQPQHF. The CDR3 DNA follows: TGTGCCAGCAGTTTAATTCATCAGCCCCAGCATTTT.

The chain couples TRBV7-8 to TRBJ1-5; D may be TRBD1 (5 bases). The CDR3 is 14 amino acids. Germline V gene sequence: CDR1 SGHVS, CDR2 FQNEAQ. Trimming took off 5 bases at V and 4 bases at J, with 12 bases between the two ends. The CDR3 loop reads CASSHISGNQPQHF. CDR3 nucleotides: TGTGCCAGCAGCCACATCTCAGGGAATCAGCCCCAGCATTTT.

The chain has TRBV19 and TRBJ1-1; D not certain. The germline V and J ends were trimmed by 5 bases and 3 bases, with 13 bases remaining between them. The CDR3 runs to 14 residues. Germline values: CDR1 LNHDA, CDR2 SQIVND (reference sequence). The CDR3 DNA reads TGTGCCAGTAGTGTAAGAGCGGGGTACACTGAAGCTTTCTTT. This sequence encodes CASSVRAGYTEAFF.

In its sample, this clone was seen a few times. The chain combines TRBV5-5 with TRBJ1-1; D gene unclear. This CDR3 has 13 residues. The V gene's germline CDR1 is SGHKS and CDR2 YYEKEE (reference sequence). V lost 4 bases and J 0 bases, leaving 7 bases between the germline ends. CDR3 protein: CASSLGMNTEAFF. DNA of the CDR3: TGTGCCAGCAGCCTGGGGATGAACACTGAAGCTTTCTTT.

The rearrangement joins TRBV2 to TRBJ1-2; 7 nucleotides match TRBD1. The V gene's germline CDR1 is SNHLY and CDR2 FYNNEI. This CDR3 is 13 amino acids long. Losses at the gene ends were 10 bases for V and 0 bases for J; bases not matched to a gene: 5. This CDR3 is CATSGTANYGYTF. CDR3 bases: TGTGCCACCTCGGGGACAGCTAACTATGGCTACACCTTC.